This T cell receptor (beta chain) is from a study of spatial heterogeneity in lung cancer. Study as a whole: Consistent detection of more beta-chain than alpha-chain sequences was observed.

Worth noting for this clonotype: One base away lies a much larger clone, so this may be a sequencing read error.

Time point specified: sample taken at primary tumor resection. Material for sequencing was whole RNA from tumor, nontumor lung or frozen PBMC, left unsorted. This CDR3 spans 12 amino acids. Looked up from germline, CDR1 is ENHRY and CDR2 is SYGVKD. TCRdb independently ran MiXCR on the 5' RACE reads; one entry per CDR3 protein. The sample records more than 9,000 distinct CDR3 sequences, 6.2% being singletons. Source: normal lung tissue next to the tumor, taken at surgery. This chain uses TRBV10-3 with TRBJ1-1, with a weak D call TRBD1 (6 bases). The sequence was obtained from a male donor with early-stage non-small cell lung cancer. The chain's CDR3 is CAFRGSTTEAFF. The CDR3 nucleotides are TGTGCCTTCAGGGGTTCAACCACTGAAGCTTTCTTT.